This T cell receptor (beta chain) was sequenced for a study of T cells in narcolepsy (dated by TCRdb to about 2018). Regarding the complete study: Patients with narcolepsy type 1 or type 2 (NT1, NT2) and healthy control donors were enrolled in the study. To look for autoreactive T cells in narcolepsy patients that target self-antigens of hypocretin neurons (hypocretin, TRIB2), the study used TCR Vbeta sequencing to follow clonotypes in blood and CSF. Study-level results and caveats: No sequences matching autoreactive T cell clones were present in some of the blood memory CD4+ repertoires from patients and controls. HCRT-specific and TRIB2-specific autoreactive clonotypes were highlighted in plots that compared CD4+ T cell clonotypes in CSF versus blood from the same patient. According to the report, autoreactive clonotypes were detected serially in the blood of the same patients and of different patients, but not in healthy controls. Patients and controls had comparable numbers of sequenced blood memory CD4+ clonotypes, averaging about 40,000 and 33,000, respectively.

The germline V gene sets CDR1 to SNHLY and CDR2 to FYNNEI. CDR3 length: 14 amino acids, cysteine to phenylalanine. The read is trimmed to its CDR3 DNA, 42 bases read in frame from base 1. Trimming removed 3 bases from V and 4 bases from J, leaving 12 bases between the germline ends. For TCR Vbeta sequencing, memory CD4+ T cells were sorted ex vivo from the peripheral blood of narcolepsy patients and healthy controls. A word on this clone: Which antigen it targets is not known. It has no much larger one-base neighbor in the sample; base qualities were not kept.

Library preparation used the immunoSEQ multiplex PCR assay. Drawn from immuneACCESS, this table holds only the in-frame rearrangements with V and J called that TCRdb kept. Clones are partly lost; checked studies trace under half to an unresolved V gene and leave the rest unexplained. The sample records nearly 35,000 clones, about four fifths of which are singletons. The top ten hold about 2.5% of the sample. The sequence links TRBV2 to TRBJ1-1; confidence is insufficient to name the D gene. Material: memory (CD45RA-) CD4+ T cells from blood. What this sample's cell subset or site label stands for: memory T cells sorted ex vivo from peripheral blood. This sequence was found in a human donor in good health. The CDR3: CASSDGVRGTEAFF. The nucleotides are TGTGCCAGCAGTGATGGGGTCCGGGGCACTGAAGCTTTCTTT.